This T cell receptor (beta chain) was identified during a study of T-cell memory formation after mild COVID-19. Background on the study: For the most part, TCR clusters were specific to one donor. Whole-study results and caveats: Clonal second-wave expansions that peaked on day 37 had unconfirmed SARS-CoV-2 specificity. Some SARS-CoV-2-responding clones were already detected in memory before infection.

5'RACE, which relied on constant-segment primers, yielded TCR alpha and TCR beta cDNA libraries carrying sample barcodes and UMIs. TCRdb analysed the 5' RACE reads with MiXCR anew, one entry per CDR3 protein. The data contain a few hundred thousand distinct CDR3 sequences, 21% of them seen just once; the ten biggest clones take up around 13%. Remarks on this clonotype: As yet, its antigen is unknown.

CDR3 length: 14 amino acids. Germline CDR1 and CDR2: KGHSH and LQKENI. V shed 2 bases and J shed 0 bases, with 8 bases lying between them. This clonotype originated in an adult woman who had mild COVID-19 (a few samples of this study predate the infection). Cell type and time point are not known. The sample taken for sequencing was PBMCs or a T cell subset sorted from them (not recorded which). This sequence joins TRBV18 and TRBJ2-7, with D unclear. In DNA form, the CDR3 reads TGTGCCAGCTCACCAAGCTCAGACTCCTACGAGCAGTACTTC. As protein: CASSPSSDSYEQYF.